Below are 25 T cell receptor beta chains sequenced from a single sample in a study of T cell responses to AZD1222 COVID-19 vaccine (dated by TCRdb to 2020 to 2023). Library generation was performed with the immunoSEQ multiplex PCR assay. TCRdb provides this immuneACCESS table in a form limited to in-frame rearrangements. Some clones are lacking; in checked studies, under half of them reflect an unresolved V gene, and why the rest are absent is not known. Counted in this sample were tens of thousands of clones; 89% of them appeared once. Clones ranked in the top ten supply under 2.5% of the sample. The time point label corresponds to: baseline before first vaccination. Specimen: peripheral blood, collected on day 0 of AZD1222 vaccination. The receptor set was obtained from an adult in good health.

Only one count was recorded for this clone. The chain has TRBV30 and TRBJ1-1; D uncertain. Trimming stripped 4 bases from V and 8 bases from J, with 11 bases between. The CDR3 extends over 11 amino acids. Germline-derived CDR1 and CDR2 are GTSNPN and SVGIG (reference sequence). The CDR3 loop is CAWNVAVEAFF. CDR3 DNA: TGTGCCTGGAATGTGGCAGTCGAAGCTTTCTTT.

This chain links TRBV10-3 with TRBJ1-1, with unresolved D. From germline, CDR1 is ENHRY and CDR2 SYGVKD. The CDR3 is 17 residues long. The V gene lost 0 bases and the J gene lost 2 bases, with 16 bases spanning the gap. CDR3 amino acids: CAISESLHVTLNTEAFF. CDR3 nucleotides: TGTGCCATCAGTGAGTCGCTACACGTCACCCTTAACACTGAAGCTTTCTTT.

The chain uses TRBV19 and TRBJ2-1, with D tentatively TRBD1 (6 bases). Between the trimmed V and J ends, which lost 5 bases and 8 bases, there was a span of 13 bases. Germline CDR1 reads LNHDA; CDR2 reads SQIVND (reference sequence). This CDR3 has 13 amino acids. Here the CDR3 DNA reads TGTGCCAGTAGTCCACAGGGTATCGATGAGCAGTTCTTC. Translation: CASSPQGIDEQFF.

The V gene is TRBV23-1, the J gene TRBJ2-1; 8 nucleotides agree with TRBD2. TRBV23-1 is an ORF, and what it does is uncertain. The CDR3 is made up of 17 amino acids. J gave up 1 base and V 7 bases, and 12 bases lay outside the gene matches. The CDR3 region is CASTKIRGGQSYNEQFF. The CDR3 DNA reads as TGCGCCAGCACCAAAATACGGGGGGGGCAGTCCTACAATGAGCAGTTCTTC.

The chain joins TRBV9 to TRBJ1-1; D is ambiguous. Trimming stripped 0 bases from V and 1 base from J, with 4 bases between. Per germline, CDR1 SGDLS and CDR2 YYNGEE. This CDR3 has 13 residues. The CDR3 reads CASSVDWNTEAFF. The DNA of the CDR3 is TGTGCCAGCAGCGTAGACTGGAACACTGAAGCTTTCTTT.

V gene TRBV30 combines with J gene TRBJ1-6; D call uncertain. The germline gives CDR1 GTSNPN, CDR2 SVGIG (reference sequence). Trimming took 2 bases from V and 6 from J, leaving 5 bases between them. The CDR3 covers 12 residues. The CDR3 nucleotides read TGTGCCTGGAGTATGACTAATTCACCCCTCCACTTT. Its translation is CAWSMTNSPLHF.

CDR3 in amino acids: CASSGLAGGDYEQYF. CDR3 nucleotide sequence: TGTGCCAGCTCCGGACTAGCGGGGGGGGACTACGAGCAGTACTTC. The chain joins TRBV19 to TRBJ2-7; 15 bases are shared with TRBD2. The CDR3 totals 15 residues. J gave up 3 bases and V 9 bases, and 6 bases lay outside the gene matches. Germline V gene sequence: CDR1 LNHDA, CDR2 SQIVND (reference sequence).

The chain combines TRBV27 with TRBJ1-2, with D possibly TRBD1 on 6 matching bases. Per germline, CDR1 MNHEY and CDR2 SMNVEV (reference sequence). The V end was cut by 6 bases, the J end by 0 bases, with 8 bases between. The length of the CDR3 is 13 residues. The DNA of the CDR3 is TGTGCCAGCAGAAGGGACACTAACTATGGCTACACCTTC. Amino acids: CASRRDTNYGYTF.

The chain links TRBV7-2 to TRBJ2-7; D is possibly TRBD2 (7 bases). CDR1 SGHTA and CDR2 FQGNSA come from the germline V gene. The CDR3 has 15 residues. V was cut by 2 bases and J by 5 bases, with 16 bases left in between. The CDR3 bases are TGTGCCAGCAGCTTATTCGGGGGGCTCCGGGACGAGCAGTACTTC. Its translation: CASSLFGGLRDEQYF.

The rearrangement links TRBV3-1 (or the pseudogene TRBV3-2) to TRBJ2-1; D gene unclear. Looked up from germline, CDR1 is LGHDT and CDR2 is YNNKEL (reference sequence). The V gene lost 4 bases and the J gene lost 5 bases, with 6 bases spanning the gap. CDR3 length equals 12 residues. CDR3 nucleotides: TGTGCCAGCAGCCTCCGGGACAATGAGCAGTTCTTC. Residues: CASSLRDNEQFF.

The rearrangement joins TRBV24-1 to TRBJ2-2, with no clear D. The CDR3 has 14 residues. From germline, CDR1 is KGHDR and CDR2 SFDVKD. With 3 bases removed from V and 1 base from J, the gap between germline ends came to 5 bases. The CDR3 sequence is CATSDGMNTGELFF. The CDR3 DNA follows: TGTGCCACCAGTGATGGAATGAACACCGGGGAGCTGTTTTTT.

The CDR3 nucleotides read TGTGCCAGCAGCTTAACCAGGGCGGGGGCCAACGTCCTGACTTTC. Residues: CASSLTRAGANVLTF. V is TRBV7-3 and J is TRBJ2-6, with D possibly TRBD1 on 5 matching bases. Trimming shortened V by 0 bases and J by 4 bases, and 7 bases separated the two germline ends. Germline V gives CDR1 SGHTA, CDR2 FQGTGA. CDR3 size: 15 residues.

The chain recombines TRBV12-3 or TRBV12-4 with TRBJ2-1; D may be TRBD2 (6 bases). V gave up 8 bases and J gave up 1 base, with 9 bases separating them. This CDR3 spans 13 amino acids. The CDR3 bases are TGTGCCAGCGGGCTAGCGTCCTACAATGAGCAGTTCTTC. Protein product: CASGLASYNEQFF.

This clone was seen only once. The V call is TRBV28, the J call TRBJ1-5, with 7 positions matching TRBD1. The junction had 8 bases not matched to a gene; V was cut back by 6 bases and J by 6 bases. Germline-derived CDR1 and CDR2 are MDHEN and SYDVKM. The CDR3 contains 14 residues. The CDR3 DNA reads as TGTGCCAGCAGGACAGGGATTAGAACTCAGCCCCAGCATTTT. It encodes CASRTGIRTQPQHF.

The rearrangement links TRBV7-3 to TRBJ2-1; 11 bases match TRBD2. This CDR3 comprises 15 residues. Germline CDR1 is SGHTA and CDR2 is FQGTGA. Unmatched junction bases numbered 6, after V lost 6 bases and J lost 5 bases. This CDR3 is CASSPGTSGNNEQFF. For the CDR3, the DNA is TGTGCCAGCAGTCCCGGGACTAGCGGTAACAATGAGCAGTTCTTC.

This chain uses TRBV27 with TRBJ2-1; 11 nucleotides match TRBD2. This CDR3 comprises 13 residues. Trimming removed 5 bases from V and 12 bases from J; junction bases left unmatched: 6. Germline lookup yields CDR1 MNHEY and CDR2 SMNVEV (reference sequence). The CDR3 nucleotides read TGTGCCAGCAGTGGAAAACTAGCGGGGGTGCAGTTCTTC. Its translation is CASSGKLAGVQFF.

This clone was detected a few times. This chain uses TRBV10-1 with TRBJ2-1; 7 bases agree with TRBD1. Germline CDR1 reads WNHNN; CDR2 reads SYGVQD (reference sequence). J was trimmed by 7 bases and V by 5 bases; bases with no gene match: 14. This CDR3 comprises 16 residues. This CDR3 reads CASSNTGTEGRNEQFF. CDR3 coding DNA: TGCGCCAGCAGTAATACCGGGACAGAGGGTAGGAATGAGCAGTTCTTC.

The CDR3 loop reads CASNTQGRADGYTF. The DNA of the CDR3 is TGTGCCAGCAACACACAGGGGAGGGCGGATGGCTACACCTTC. The genes are TRBV7-8 and TRBJ1-2; 7 positions agree with TRBD1. There are 14 residues in the CDR3. Trimming at V came to 7 bases and at J to 6 bases, leaving 11 bases not matched to a gene. Germline V gene lookup returns CDR1 SGHVS and CDR2 FQNEAQ.

This chain joins TRBV7-2 and TRBJ1-5; 7 bases fit TRBD1. CDR3 length: 16 amino acids. J gave up 4 bases and V 6 bases, and 12 bases lay outside the gene matches. Germline-derived CDR1 and CDR2 are SGHTA and FQGNSA. The CDR3 reads CASSQQGPYGNQPQHF. The DNA for the CDR3 is TGTGCCAGCAGTCAACAGGGGCCATATGGGAATCAGCCCCAGCATTTT.

The chain has TRBV5-1 and TRBJ1-3; no clear D. The CDR3 runs to 14 residues. Trimming left V 1 base short and J 4 bases short, with 9 bases between. CDR1 is SGHRS and CDR2 is YFSETQ in the germline V gene. CDR3 sequence: CASSLSLEGNTIYF. The CDR3, as DNA: TGCGCCAGCAGCTTGTCCCTGGAGGGAAACACCATATATTTT.

The V and J genes are TRBV5-4 and TRBJ1-6; possibly TRBD1 for D (5 bases). This CDR3 spans 13 amino acids. Trimming removed 4 bases at V and 14 bases at J, with 16 bases between. Germline assignment: CDR1 SGHNT and CDR2 YYREEE (reference sequence). CDR3 residues: CASSPGGTETLHF. In DNA form, the CDR3 reads TGTGCCAGCAGCCCCGGTGGGACCGAGACCCTCCACTTT.

V usage is TRBV4-2 and J usage is TRBJ1-3; TRBD1 matches at 9 bases. V lost 1 base to trimming and J lost 4 bases; unmatched junction nucleotides: 5. Germline V gives CDR1 LGHNA, CDR2 YNFKEQ. The CDR3 is 16 residues long. CDR3 sequence: CASSQVGTGPGNTIYF. The CDR3 DNA is TGTGCCAGCAGCCAAGTAGGGACAGGGCCAGGAAACACCATATATTTT.

The CDR3 sequence is CASSQDLRSDNEQFF. The DNA of the CDR3 is TGTGCCAGCAGCCAAGATTTAAGGTCGGACAATGAGCAGTTCTTC. This chain connects TRBV3-1 (or the pseudogene TRBV3-2) to TRBJ2-1, with D uncertain. Germline values: CDR1 LGHDT, CDR2 YNNKEL (reference sequence). This CDR3 has 15 residues. The V and J ends lost 0 bases and 5 bases respectively, with 11 bases between them.

This rearrangement joins TRBV9 to TRBJ1-2; the D is unclear. V gave up 0 bases and J gave up 2 bases, with 8 bases separating them. Germline V gene data show CDR1 as SGDLS and CDR2 as YYNGEE. This CDR3 is built from 14 residues. The CDR3 region has the DNA TGTGCCAGCAGCGTAGAGCCAGGAAACTATGGCTACACCTTC. Protein sequence: CASSVEPGNYGYTF.

The chain uses TRBV29-1 and TRBJ1-1; a weak D match, TRBD1 (5 bases). The length of the CDR3 is 12 residues. The ends were cut back, 1 base at V and 4 bases at J, with 7 bases in the middle. The V gene's germline CDR1 is SQVTM and CDR2 ANQGSEA. The CDR3 is CSVEGGGTEAFF. The CDR3 nucleotides are TGCAGCGTTGAAGGTGGGGGCACTGAAGCTTTCTTT.